This T cell receptor beta chain was sequenced during a study of metastatic and nonmetastatic thyroid tumors. Study in general: Repertoire comparison spanned blood and tumor or nodule tissue of malignant and benign thyroid patients. General study points: For both blood and tumor, malignant thyroid tumors reportedly showed significantly higher TCR beta diversity than benign nodules did.

From the PCR reads, TCRdb re-called clones with MiXCR. The sample consists of approximately 31,000 clones, roughly 30% of them appearing once. The CDR3 covers 12 residues. Looked up from germline, CDR1 is SGHAT and CDR2 is FQNNGV. The trim removed 6 bases at V and 6 bases at J, leaving 4 bases unmatched. Concerning this clone itself: Its antigen is still unknown.

No patient had received any treatment before thyroid surgery. This receptor was obtained from a female donor with papillary thyroid cancer or a benign thyroid nodule (not recorded which). Some clones in this sample may be carry-over from other donors' samples. The specimen was blood. This chain uses TRBV11-2 with TRBJ1-1; TRBD1 aligns across 7 bases. CDR3: CASSWDSAEAFF. CDR3 nucleotides: TGTGCCAGCAGTTGGGACAGCGCTGAAGCTTTCTTT.